The 10 T cell receptor beta chains listed next were all sequenced from one sample in a study of cytomegalovirus exposure and HLA in healthy donors. It was with 60 Vbeta and 13 Jbeta primers that the PCR ran. Generated by immunoSEQ multiplex PCR, the TCRdb table keeps only in-frame clones and is missing some. The table shows approximately 140,000 clones, with 75% occurring only once. Specimen: PBMCs. The origin of the receptors is a man in his forties or fifties in good health and CMV-seronegative.

The chain is built from TRBV19 and TRBJ1-1; 7 bases line up with TRBD1. Unmatched junction bases numbered 11, after V lost 6 bases and J lost 10 bases. Per germline, CDR1 LNHDA and CDR2 SQIVND (reference sequence). The CDR3 length is 13 residues. CDR3 in DNA: TGTGCCAGTAGAGGGACACAGGGGCCTGGAGCTTTCTTT. As protein: CASRGTQGPGAFF.

The chain uses TRBV5-4 and TRBJ1-4, with 8 bases that match TRBD1. This CDR3 has 14 amino acids. Unmatched junction bases numbered 6, after V lost 3 bases and J lost 8 bases. Germline CDR1 is SGHNT and CDR2 is YYREEE (reference sequence). This CDR3 reads CASSYRGNREKLFF. CDR3 DNA: TGTGCCAGCAGCTACAGGGGGAATAGAGAAAAACTGTTTTTT.

The chain links TRBV9 to TRBJ1-1, with a possible D match to TRBD1 (6 bases). The CDR3 sequence is 14 residues long. Trimming left V 1 base short and J 5 bases short, with 12 bases between. From germline, CDR1 is SGDLS and CDR2 YYNGEE. The CDR3 nucleotides are TGTGCCAGCAGCGTAACAGGGAAGTTTACTGAAGCTTTCTTT. It translates to CASSVTGKFTEAFF.

The chain is built from TRBV7-8 and TRBJ2-7; no firm D call. Looked up from germline, CDR1 is SGHVS and CDR2 is FQNEAQ. This CDR3 spans 15 amino acids. Trimming removed 3 bases at V and 5 bases at J, with 17 bases between. CDR3: CASSFGRRAAHEQYF. CDR3 coding DNA: TGTGCCAGCAGCTTCGGTAGGCGTGCGGCTCACGAGCAGTACTTC.

This clone is a singleton in its sample. The chain employs TRBV9 and TRBJ1-6; 7 positions agree with TRBD1. Germline V CDR1 and CDR2: SGDLS, YYNGEE. CDR3 size: 14 residues. V gave up 0 bases and J gave up 10 bases; unmatched junction bases: 4. The DNA for the CDR3 is TGTGCCAGCAGCGTAGAGGGACAGAACTCACCCCTCCACTTT. Amino acid sequence: CASSVEGQNSPLHF.

The chain recombines TRBV6-5 with TRBJ2-7, with TRBD1 matching over 9 bases. After removal of 2 bases from V and 1 base from J, the junction contained 3 bases not matched to a gene. The CDR3 is 15 residues long. CDR1 and CDR2 (germline): MNHEY, SVGAGI. The CDR3 bases are TGTGCCAGCAGTTACCAGGACAGGGGATCCTACGAGCAGTACTTC. Its translation: CASSYQDRGSYEQYF.

The J gene is TRBJ2-5, the V gene TRBV2; TRBD2 matches at 10 bases. The last part of the DNA fits TRBJ2-7 better; the J call may be wrong. CDR3 length: 14 residues. Germline V gives CDR1 SNHLY, CDR2 FYNNEI. The CDR3 loop reads CASSRGTSVYEQYF. The CDR3 nucleotides are TGTGCCAGCAGTCGGGGGACTAGCGTTTACGAGCAGTACTTC.

The chain couples TRBV6-1 to TRBJ1-1, with TRBD1 matching 7 bases. Losses at the gene ends were 2 bases for V and 4 bases for J; bases not matched to a gene: 4. Germline loops: CDR1 MNHNS, CDR2 SASEGT. CDR3 length: 14 amino acids. The CDR3 DNA reads TGTGCCAGCAGTGAACCAGGGGGTAGCACTGAAGCTTTCTTT. Its translation: CASSEPGGSTEAFF.

This chain uses TRBV11-2 with TRBJ1-1; TRBD1 might be the D (6 bases). V gave up 4 bases and J gave up 1 base, with 7 bases separating them. The germline CDR1 and CDR2 sequences are SGHAT and FQNNGV. This CDR3 has 13 amino acids. The DNA of the CDR3 is TGTGCCAGCAGCTCACAGGGGAACACTGAAGCTTTCTTT. As protein: CASSSQGNTEAFF.

With respect to this clone: Additional DNA sequences in this sample encode the identical CDR3. The chain uses TRBV5-1 and TRBJ1-5; D perhaps matches TRBD1 (5 bases). The CDR3 runs 15 residues. V was pared by 0 bases and J by 4 bases, with 11 bases between. CDR1 and CDR2 from the germline V gene are SGHRS and YFSETQ. In nucleotides, the CDR3 is TGCGCCAGCAGCTTGGAGGGACTGAGAAATCAGCCCCAGCATTTT. Protein: CASSLEGLRNQPQHF.